This T cell receptor (beta chain) was retrieved from a study of T cell changes during pregnancy in multiple sclerosis. The protocol was immunoSEQ multiplex PCR, while the TCRdb copy is restricted to in-frame clones and leaves out a portion. The sample consists of roughly 39,000 clones, roughly 92% of them appearing once. The CDR3 runs to 15 residues. Trimming stripped 2 bases from V and 5 bases from J, with 13 bases between. The germline CDR1 and CDR2 sequences are MDHEN and SYDVKM. V gene TRBV28 combines with J gene TRBJ1-5; D is uncertain. This receptor was taken from a female donor with multiple sclerosis, enrolled in a pregnancy study. Sequencing was performed on CD4+ T cells from peripheral blood mononuclear cells, taken before pregnancy. DNA for the CDR3: TGTGCCAGCAGTTTACGGGTTTCGTTCGATCAGCCCCAGCATTTT. Translated: CASSLRVSFDQPQHF.